These T cell receptor beta chains were read from a single sample in a study of blood T cell repertoires in COVID-19. The repertoire was sequenced with immunoSEQ multiplex PCR; TCRdb's copy has only in-frame clones and lacks some. This sample has 350,000 to 400,000 clones, with 88% found just once. Sequenced: PBMCs or T cells enriched from blood (not recorded which). These receptors all stem from a young woman who had recovered from COVID-19. CDR3s include the opening cysteine and the closing phenylalanine or tryptophan. A D gene is named only where the DNA matches it firmly. Rows may omit the clone size; those that give it use once, few, many or a size class.

J,D,size,V,DNA,CDR3
TRBJ2-4,TRBD1,once,TRBV19,TGTGCCAGTAGCGACCAGGGGGCCGTTCGCGGCAGTCAACACTTC,CASSDQGAVRGSQHF
TRBJ2-7,TRBD1,once,TRBV4-2,TGTGCCAGCAGCCACACTCTACCGGGACAGGGGGGGTACGAGCAGTACTTC,CASSHTLPGQGGYEQYF
TRBJ2-3,.,.,TRBV5-1,TGCGCCAGCAGAAGAGCGGAATCCACAGATACGCAGTATTTT,CASRRAESTDTQYF
TRBJ2-1,.,.,TRBV11-2,TGTGCCAGCAGCTTTAGTCCGCGTGATACCTACAATGAGCAGTTCTTC,CASSFSPRDTYNEQFF
TRBJ2-5,TRBD1,.,TRBV24-1,TGTGCCACCAGTGATGCTCAGGGGACAGGTTTCGACAAAGAGACCCAGTACTTC,CATSDAQGTGFDKETQYF
TRBJ1-1,TRBD1,few,TRBV20-1,TGCAGTGCTAGTGATGCCGGGACAGGGAGGACTGAAGCTTTCTTT,CSASDAGTGRTEAFF
TRBJ1-1,.,.,TRBV9,TGTGCCAGCAGCGTAGGTCGGGAGGGGAACACTGAAGCTTTCTTT,CASSVGREGNTEAFF
TRBJ1-2,.,.,TRBV2,TGTGCCAGCAGTGAGGCACAGGTGTATGGCTACACCTTC,CASSEAQVYGYTF
TRBJ2-1,.,.,TRBV21-1,TGTGCCAGCGGGGGACAGTATTCGTACAATGAGCAGTTCTTC,CASGGQYSYNEQFF
TRBJ1-6,TRBD1,.,TRBV6-5,TGTGCCAGCAGCCTCGGACAGGGAAATTCACCCCTCCACTTT,CASSLGQGNSPLHF
TRBJ1-6,TRBD1,once,TRBV5-1,TGCGCCAGCAGCTTACAGGGGGCCGCTTATAATTCACCCCTCCACTTT,CASSLQGAAYNSPLHF
TRBJ1-1,.,.,TRBV19,TGTGCCAGTAGTATTGACGGGTTCATGAACACTGAAGCTTTCTTT,CASSIDGFMNTEAFF
TRBJ1-2,.,.,TRBV5-1,TGCGCCAGCAGCGCGGATGATGACTATGGCTACACCTTC,CASSADDDYGYTF
TRBJ2-7,.,once,TRBV6-6,TGTGCCAGCAGTTACTCGACACTTACCTACGAGCAGTACTTC,CASSYSTLTYEQYF
TRBJ1-5,.,.,TRBV12-3/TRBV12-4,TGTGCCAGCAGTTTTAGGGGAAATCAGCCCCAGCATTTT,CASSFRGNQPQHF
TRBJ1-2,TRBD1,.,TRBV5-4,TGTGCCAGCAGCGGGACAGCCGTGGTGGAGGGCTACACCTTC,CASSGTAVVEGYTF
TRBJ1-6,.,.,TRBV14,TGTGCCAGCAGCCAAGTGCCTAAAAATTCACCCCTCCACTTT,CASSQVPKNSPLHF
TRBJ1-1,.,.,TRBV5-5,TGTGCCAGCAGCTTGGTGGGACAGAACACTGAAGCTTTCTTT,CASSLVGQNTEAFF
TRBJ1-4,.,.,TRBV25-1,TGTGCCAGCAGTGGCGGGACTACAACTAATGAAAAACTGTTTTTT,CASSGGTTTNEKLFF
TRBJ1-5,.,.,TRBV2,TGTGCCAGCAGTGTCAGGGGCAATCAGCCCCAGCATTTT,CASSVRGNQPQHF
TRBJ1-1,TRBD1,.,TRBV9,TGTGCCAGCAGCCCCCCCATACAGGGGCCGGAGAACACTGAAGCTTTCTTT,CASSPPIQGPENTEAFF
TRBJ1-1,.,.,TRBV6-5,TGTGCCAGTTGGGGGCCTAGGAACACTGAAGCTTTCTTT,CASWGPRNTEAFF
TRBJ1-5,.,.,TRBV10-1,TGCGCCAGCAGTGATAGGCAGGGTCGGGATCAGCCCCAGCATTTT,CASSDRQGRDQPQHF
TRBJ2-5,.,.,TRBV5-4,TGTGCCAGCAGCGTGGACCGCGAGTACCAAGAGACCCAGTACTTC,CASSVDREYQETQYF
TRBJ1-4,TRBD1,.,TRBV13,TGTGCCAGCAGCCGAGGGACAGGGGGTGAAAAACTGTTTTTT,CASSRGTGGEKLFF
TRBJ2-7,.,.,TRBV6-6,TGTGCCAGCAGCCCCATCTCCAGCTACGAGCAGTACTTC,CASSPISSYEQYF
TRBJ1-6,.,.,TRBV6-4,TGTGCCAGCAGTGACGGTAAACAGGGTTCACCCCTCCACTTT,CASSDGKQGSPLHF
TRBJ1-2,TRBD1,few,TRBV7-9,TGTGCCAGCAGCCCGAAACTTACAGGGGATGGCTACACCTTC,CASSPKLTGDGYTF
TRBJ2-3,TRBD1,.,TRBV10-2,TGCGCCAGCAGTGACAGGGGGCCTACAGATACGCAGTATTTT,CASSDRGPTDTQYF
TRBJ1-2,TRBD1,.,TRBV3-1/TRBV3-2,TGTGCCAGCAGCCCGGGACAGGGGGCGAACTATGGCTACACCTTC,CASSPGQGANYGYTF
TRBJ2-7,.,few,TRBV28,TGTGCCAGCAGTTCCACAATAGGGGTCTACGAGCAGTACTTC,CASSSTIGVYEQYF
TRBJ1-5,.,once,TRBV2,TGTGCCAGCGGGACTCAGCAGCCCCAGCATTTT,CASGTQQPQHF
TRBJ1-2,TRBD1,.,TRBV7-9,TGTGCCAGCAGCACCAGGACAGGGTTCGGCTACACCTTC,CASSTRTGFGYTF
TRBJ1-3,.,once,TRBV6-5,TGTGCCAGCTCCAAATCCAGGGTGTCAGGAAACACCATATATTTT,CASSKSRVSGNTIYF
TRBJ2-3,TRBD2,.,TRBV5-1,TGCGCCAGCAGCGTCGCGGGACTAGCGGGGGGGCCCCCAGATACGCAGTATTTT,CASSVAGLAGGPPDTQYF
TRBJ2-1,.,.,TRBV14,TGTGCCAGCAGCCAGAATCGACAGGCTAATGAGCAGTTCTTC,CASSQNRQANEQFF
TRBJ2-5,TRBD1,.,TRBV2,TGTGCCAGCAGTGAACCCCGACAGGGGGCGAGGTATCAAGAGACCCAGTACTTC,CASSEPRQGARYQETQYF
TRBJ2-7,.,.,TRBV3-1/TRBV3-2,TGTGCCAGCAGAAACAGGGCCTCCTACGAGCAGTACTTC,CASRNRASYEQYF
TRBJ1-3,.,.,TRBV30,TGTGCCTGGAGCCTTACGGTTGCTGGAAACACCATATATTTT,CAWSLTVAGNTIYF
TRBJ1-2,.,.,TRBV7-8,TGTGCCAGCAGCTTAATGAATTTGAGGGAGGGGGACTATGGCTACACCTTC,CASSLMNLREGDYGYTF
TRBJ2-5,TRBD2,.,TRBV5-1,TGCGCCAGCAGCTTGACTAGCGGGGGGGCAGAGACCCAGTACTTC,CASSLTSGGAETQYF
TRBJ1-4,.,.,TRBV28,TGTGCCAGCAGTCAGGGGTCCACTAATGAAAAACTGTTTTTT,CASSQGSTNEKLFF
TRBJ1-2,.,.,TRBV7-9,TGTGCGGACGGGGAAGATGGCTACACCTTC,CADGEDGYTF
TRBJ1-1,.,.,TRBV19,TGTGCCAGTAGTATGGCAGGGCTGAACACTGAAGCTTTCTTT,CASSMAGLNTEAFF
TRBJ1-4,TRBD1,.,TRBV7-9,TGTGCCAGCAGCTTGGTCGACAGGGGAGCTAATGAAAAACTGTTTTTT,CASSLVDRGANEKLFF
TRBJ1-1,.,.,TRBV9,TGTGCCAGCAGCGCAGACACTGATGAAGCTTTCTTT,CASSADTDEAFF
TRBJ1-6,.,.,TRBV5-6,TGTGCCAGCAGCTTCTTACAGGGAAGAGGGGCCGGTTCACCCCTCCACTTT,CASSFLQGRGAGSPLHF
TRBJ1-1,.,.,TRBV6-5,TGTGCCAGCAGTTTGGGACAACACACTGAAGCTTTCTTT,CASSLGQHTEAFF
TRBJ2-3,.,.,TRBV21-1,TGTGCCAGCAGCAAAGCGAGTAGCGGGGGGATGGGTACGCAGTATTTT,CASSKASSGGMGTQYF
TRBJ2-7,TRBD2,once,TRBV6-6,TGTGCCAGCAGGCCACCCGGCGGGGGGCCGGGTGAGCAGTACTTC,CASRPPGGGPGEQYF
TRBJ1-1,TRBD1,.,TRBV9,TGTGCCAGCAGCGTCGGGACAGGGTATGGGTTGAACACTGAAGCTTTCTTT,CASSVGTGYGLNTEAFF
TRBJ2-5,TRBD1,.,TRBV13,TGTGCCAGCAGCTTACCCCGACAGGGAAAGGAGACCCAGTACTTC,CASSLPRQGKETQYF
TRBJ2-1,.,.,TRBV7-8,TGTGCCAGCAGCGGGCGTCCAAATGAGCAGTTCTTC,CASSGRPNEQFF
TRBJ2-4,TRBD2,.,TRBV5-1,TGCGCCAGCAGCCCACTAGCGGGGGGTTCCAAAAACATTCAGTACTTC,CASSPLAGGSKNIQYF
TRBJ1-2,.,.,TRBV4-2,TGTGCCAGCAGCCAACAGGGGTCAAGGGCTAACTATGGCTACACCTTC,CASSQQGSRANYGYTF
TRBJ1-3,TRBD1,once,TRBV5-5,TGTGCCAGCACCATACAGGGGGCGAGGGACACCATATATTTT,CASTIQGARDTIYF
TRBJ1-1,.,.,TRBV12-3/TRBV12-4,TGTGCCAGCAGCTACCAGGGGTCCACTGAAGCTTTCTTT,CASSYQGSTEAFF
TRBJ1-4,TRBD1,.,TRBV28,TGTGCCAGCAGTTTACTGACAGGGTCGGGTGAAAAACTGTTTTTT,CASSLLTGSGEKLFF
TRBJ2-1,.,.,TRBV18,TGTGCCAGCTCGTTATTTGGTGAAGAGAACAATGAGCAGTTCTTC,CASSLFGEENNEQFF
TRBJ1-2,.,.,TRBV20-1,TGCAGTGCTAGAAATAATGGCTACACCTTC,CSARNNGYTF